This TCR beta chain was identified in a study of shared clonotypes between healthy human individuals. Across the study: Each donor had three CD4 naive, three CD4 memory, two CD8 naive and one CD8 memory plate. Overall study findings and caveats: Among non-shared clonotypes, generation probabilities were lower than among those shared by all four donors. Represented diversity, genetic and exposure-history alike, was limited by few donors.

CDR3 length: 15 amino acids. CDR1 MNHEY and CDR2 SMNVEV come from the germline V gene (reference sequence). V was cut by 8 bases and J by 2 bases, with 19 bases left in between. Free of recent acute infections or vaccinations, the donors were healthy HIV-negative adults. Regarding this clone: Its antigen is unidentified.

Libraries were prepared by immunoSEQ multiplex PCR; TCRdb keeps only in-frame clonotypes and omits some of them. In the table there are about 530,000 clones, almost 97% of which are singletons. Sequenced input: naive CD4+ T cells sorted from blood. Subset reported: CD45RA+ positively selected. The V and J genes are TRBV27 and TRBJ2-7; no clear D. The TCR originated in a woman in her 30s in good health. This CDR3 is CASRDMLGTTYEQYF. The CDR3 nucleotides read TGTGCCAGCCGCGATATGTTGGGCACAACCTACGAGCAGTACTTC.